This TCR beta chain came from a study of siplizumab effects on memory and regulatory T cells. Study-wide results and caveats: Fewer alloreactive sequences mapped to unstimulated CD4+ memory cells under siplizumab. The mapping of alloreactive clones to unstimulated subsets covered only a minor fraction of them. A naive or memory phenotype could not be assigned to roughly 80-97% of the proliferating CD4+ or CD8+ clones. Versus 26.9% in controls, the mappable alloreactive CD4+ clones averaged about 69% Treg-derived with siplizumab.

Note on this clone: What it binds is not known.

Method: immunoSEQ multiplex PCR; TCRdb's copy keeps in-frame clones and lacks some. Here the sample spans roughly 50,000 clones, about 90% being singletons. The CDR3 is 13 residues long. V lost 5 bases to trimming and J lost 3 bases, with 11 bases between them. CDR1 and CDR2 from the germline V gene are MNHNY and SVGAGI (reference sequence). V and J are TRBV6-6 and TRBJ2-7; TRBD1 might be the D (6 bases). The sequencing sample was made of naive CD8+ T cells sorted from blood. The TCR originated in a human donor in good health. CDR3 loop: CASSEGHYYEQYF. The CDR3 region has the DNA TGTGCCAGCAGTGAGGGACACTACTACGAGCAGTACTTC.